These 9 T cell receptor beta chains originate from one sample sequenced in a study of PD-1 blockade in classical Hodgkin lymphoma. Each patient experienced a relapse that followed autologous stem cell transplantation, and brentuximab vedotin exposure varied. The protocol was immunoSEQ multiplex PCR, while the TCRdb copy is restricted to in-frame clones and leaves out a portion. The repertoire consists of under 110,000 clones, with around nine tenths occurring once and the leading ten covering around 7%. The specimen comprised peripheral blood mononuclear cells (PBMCs), sampled before the second cycle of nivolumab. Receptor source: a human donor with classical Hodgkin lymphoma.

V is TRBV6-5 and J is TRBJ2-2; TRBD2 is a possible D gene (5 bases). V shed 6 bases and J shed 6 bases, with 11 bases lying between them. This CDR3 is built from 13 residues. CDR1 is MNHEY, CDR2 SVGAGI, per germline. The CDR3 sequence is CASSSFSAGELFF. The CDR3 DNA sequence: TGTGCCAGCAGCTCCTTTAGCGCCGGGGAGCTGTTTTTT.

The chain joins TRBV6-5 to TRBJ2-7; D is unresolved. This CDR3 region has 11 residues. CDR1 and CDR2 from the germline V gene are MNHEY and SVGAGI. The V and J ends lost 2 bases and 6 bases respectively, with 5 bases between them. The DNA of the CDR3 is TGTGCCAGCAGTTACGCCGGCGAGCAGTACTTC. Protein product: CASSYAGEQYF.

V is TRBV9 and J is TRBJ2-7, with 9 positions matching TRBD1. Germline values: CDR1 SGDLS, CDR2 YYNGEE. With V trimmed by 3 bases and J by 2 bases, 3 bases remained unmatched. This CDR3 comprises 14 residues. CDR3 protein: CASSETGGPYEQYF. CDR3 DNA sequence: TGTGCCAGCAGCGAGACAGGGGGTCCCTACGAGCAGTACTTC.

This rearrangement joins TRBV30 to TRBJ1-5; D uncertain. The germline V and J ends were trimmed by 5 bases and 3 bases, with 8 bases remaining between them. CDR1 and CDR2 from the germline V gene are GTSNPN and SVGIG (reference sequence). This CDR3 has 12 residues. The CDR3 bases are TGTGCCTGGGACCGGATCAATCAGCCCCAGCATTTT. Translated: CAWDRINQPQHF.

V usage is TRBV28 and J usage is TRBJ1-3; D remains unclear. The ends were cut back, 4 bases at V and 0 bases at J, with 13 bases in the middle. Germline CDR1 reads MDHEN; CDR2 reads SYDVKM. The CDR3 totals 16 residues. The CDR3 DNA follows: TGTGCCAGCAGTTCCGGCGGGATGTACTCTGGAAACACCATATATTTT. Residues: CASSSGGMYSGNTIYF. Based on the CDR3 plus reference TRBV28 and TRBJ1-3, the full variable domain is DVKVTQSSRYLVKRTGEKVFLECVQDMDHENMFWYRQDPGLGLRLIYFSYDVKMKEKGDIPEGYSVSREKKERFSLILESASTNQTSMYLCASSSGGMYSGNTIYFGEGSWLTVV.

The rearrangement joins TRBV7-8 to TRBJ2-2; D is ambiguous. This CDR3 has 14 amino acids. Germline loops: CDR1 SGHVS, CDR2 FQNEAQ. Between the trimmed V and J ends, which lost 5 bases and 1 base, there was a span of 8 bases. The CDR3 here is CASSPIQNTGELFF. The CDR3 DNA reads as TGTGCCAGCAGCCCAATCCAGAACACCGGGGAGCTGTTTTTT.

This clone was detected only once. This chain joins TRBV30 and TRBJ1-2, with D perhaps TRBD1 (6 bases). The CDR3 length is 13 residues. CDR1 and CDR2 (germline): GTSNPN, SVGIG (reference sequence). Trimming removed 7 bases at V and 6 bases at J, with 18 bases between. CDR3 sequence reads: CASTGYLMDGYTF. CDR3 coding DNA: TGTGCCTCCACAGGGTACTTAATGGATGGCTACACCTTC.

The V and J genes are TRBV29-1 and TRBJ1-3; possible D gene TRBD1, 6 bases. Germline-derived CDR1 and CDR2 are SQVTM and ANQGSEA. Trimming removed 4 bases at V and 3 bases at J, with 13 bases between. CDR3 size: 14 residues. The CDR3 region is CSVAGRGGGNTIYF. The CDR3 DNA is TGCAGCGTTGCCGGCAGGGGTGGTGGAAACACCATATATTTT.

This rearrangement joins TRBV9 to TRBJ2-3; 15 nucleotides agree with TRBD2. Germline CDR1 reads SGDLS; CDR2 reads YYNGEE. The CDR3 extends over 23 amino acids. V lost 4 bases to trimming and J lost 0 bases; unmatched junction nucleotides: 21. The CDR3 sequence is CASSSPGTGTSGGLAQSTDTQYF. The CDR3 coding sequence is TGTGCCAGCAGCTCCCCCGGGACAGGGACTAGCGGGGGGCTCGCTCAGAGCACAGATACGCAGTATTTT.